Listed below are T cell receptor beta chains from one sample, sequenced in a study of T cells in localized non-small cell lung cancer. Data came from immunoSEQ multiplex PCR; TCRdb stores just in-frame clones and leaves some out. The table includes about 26,000 clones, roughly four fifths detected once. The sequences come from peripheral blood, collected before any cancer treatment. The source of these receptors is a woman aged 35 to 75 with stage I lung adenocarcinoma. Both conserved end residues are part of each CDR3. The D gene is left open where the match is weak. The size of a clone is reported for some rows only, either as once, few or many, or as a class for expanded clones.

TRBD1	.	TRBV19	TRBJ1-2	TGTGCCAGTAGTAACGACCTCCGGGACAGGAGCTACGGCTATGGCTACACCTTC	CASSNDLRDRSYGYGYTF
.	.	TRBV6-1	TRBJ1-3	TGTGCCACTACGTCCCTGTTCCAGGACACCATATATTTT	CATTSLFQDTIYF
.	.	TRBV7-8	TRBJ1-3	TGTGCCAGCAGCTTAGCCCTCGTGGGGAGCTCTGGAAACACCATATATTTT	CASSLALVGSSGNTIYF
TRBD1	once	TRBV7-2	TRBJ2-3	TGTGCCAGCAGCCTCCTTAATTCAGGGGGCGATACGCAGTATTTT	CASSLLNSGGDTQYF
TRBD2	.	TRBV4-2	TRBJ2-1	TGTGCCAGCAGCCAAGTTGCGACTAGCGGGGGGGATGAGCAGTTCTTC	CASSQVATSGGDEQFF
.	.	TRBV6-6	TRBJ1-1	TGTGCCAGCAGCCAGGACCTCACTGAAGCTTTCTTT	CASSQDLTEAFF
.	.	TRBV15	TRBJ2-5	TGTGCCACCAGCAGAGGGGACGGTGGCCCCCAAGAGACCCAGTACTTC	CATSRGDGGPQETQYF
TRBD1	.	TRBV19	TRBJ1-2	TGTGCCAGTACGGCTACAGGGGAATACGGCTACACCTTC	CASTATGEYGYTF
TRBD1	.	TRBV6-1	TRBJ1-4	TGTGCCACCACAGGGGTAACTAATGAAAAACTGTTTTTT	CATTGVTNEKLFF
.	few	TRBV5-4	TRBJ1-6	TGTGCCAGCAGCTTGAATGGGGGGCCGCGTAATTCACCCCTCCACTTT	CASSLNGGPRNSPLHF
.	.	TRBV6-6	TRBJ1-1	TGTGCCAGCAGTTACTCTGCGGGGGTTGAAGCTTTCTTT	CASSYSAGVEAFF
.	.	TRBV11-2	TRBJ1-4	TGTGCCAGCAGCTTAGTTGGGTCCACTAATGAAAAACTGTTTTTT	CASSLVGSTNEKLFF
.	few	TRBV4-2	TRBJ1-6	TGTGCCAGCAGCCGGTCCCAGGCTACGGATTATTCACCCCTCCACTTT	CASSRSQATDYSPLHF
.	once	TRBV5-1	TRBJ1-5	TGCGCCAGCAGCTTGGATGGGGAGGAGAATCAGCCCCAGCATTTT	CASSLDGEENQPQHF